This TCR beta chain comes out of a study of CD8 T cells in Susac syndrome (dated by TCRdb to between 2017 and 2020). Context from the whole study: Repertoire sequencing was used to test whether CD8+ T cell activation and differentiation in Susac syndrome was antigen driven. The clonality of the CD8+ T cell repertoire was compared across about 12 healthy donors, roughly 14 Susac syndrome patients and under 18 multiple sclerosis patients.

General conclusions and limits of the study: The TCR sequencing and HLA analysis was acknowledged to have included a relatively small number of individuals.

Concerning this clonotype: The specificity of this receptor is unknown. No base qualities exist here, and no much larger clone lies one base off it.

The CDR3 goes from the cysteine to the phenylalanine over 14 residues. The kept DNA is CDR3 alone, 42 bases in frame from the first base. Unmatched junction bases come to 6, with V trimmed by 3 bases and J by 8 bases. CDR1 SGHRS and CDR2 YFSETQ were looked up in the germline V gene. Peripheral blood CD8+ and CD4+ T cells from healthy donors, Susac syndrome patients and multiple sclerosis patients were profiled using high-throughput TCR beta sequencing. The healthy donors served as controls matched for age and sex. CD8+ TEMRA cells were enriched by FACS, while bulk CD8+ and CD4+ T cells were purified by magnetic negative isolation. Blood was collected in EDTA tubes and processed within 24 hours, with PBMCs isolated through density gradient centrifugation. PBMCs intended for TCR sequencing were frozen in liquid nitrogen and were later thawed in a 37 degrees C water bath. The sorted or isolated CD4+, CD8+ and CD8+ TEMRA cells reached a purity of at least 90%.

RNA was extracted using the RNeasy kit, and about 0.5 to 1 ug of the RNA was reverse transcribed with random hexamers. TCR beta CDR3 regions were amplified with the immunoSEQ multiplex PCR assay covering 54 Vbeta and 13 Jbeta segments. PCR amplification bias was corrected by using a synthetic template baseline for primer optimization and computational correction. As for how the authors treated the data: Reads were annotated to V, D and J genes according to IMGT and were analyzed with immunoSEQ Analyzer, with only productive sequences retained. Clonality was computed as one minus Shannon entropy normalized by log2 of the number of productive unique sequences. Public and private clones were assessed among the 100 most prevalent clones of each patient and control. Clones were defined as Susac-specific when absent from the healthy and MS cohorts, from over a thousand published viral clones and from other ImmuneACCESS disease sequences. TCRdb trimmed public reads at Q25 via fastp, called clones via MiXCR and kept in-frame beta chains. Every CDR3 protein is listed once, alongside the most common genes and DNA of its rows. For this entry, the V and J calls and clone size follow TCRdb and not the study's own pipeline. For this sample the table gives tens of thousands of distinct CDR3 sequences, of which about 94% were detected only once. The ten largest clones represent about 0.28% of the sample.

The material sequenced was CD8+ T cells from PBMCs. This TCR came from a human donor in good health. The rearrangement joined TRBV5-1 to TRBJ2-1, with 9 bases aligning to TRBD1. The CDR3 protein is CASSSGQGGDEQFF. In nucleotides, the sequence is TGCGCCAGCAGCTCGGGACAGGGCGGGGATGAGCAGTTCTTC.